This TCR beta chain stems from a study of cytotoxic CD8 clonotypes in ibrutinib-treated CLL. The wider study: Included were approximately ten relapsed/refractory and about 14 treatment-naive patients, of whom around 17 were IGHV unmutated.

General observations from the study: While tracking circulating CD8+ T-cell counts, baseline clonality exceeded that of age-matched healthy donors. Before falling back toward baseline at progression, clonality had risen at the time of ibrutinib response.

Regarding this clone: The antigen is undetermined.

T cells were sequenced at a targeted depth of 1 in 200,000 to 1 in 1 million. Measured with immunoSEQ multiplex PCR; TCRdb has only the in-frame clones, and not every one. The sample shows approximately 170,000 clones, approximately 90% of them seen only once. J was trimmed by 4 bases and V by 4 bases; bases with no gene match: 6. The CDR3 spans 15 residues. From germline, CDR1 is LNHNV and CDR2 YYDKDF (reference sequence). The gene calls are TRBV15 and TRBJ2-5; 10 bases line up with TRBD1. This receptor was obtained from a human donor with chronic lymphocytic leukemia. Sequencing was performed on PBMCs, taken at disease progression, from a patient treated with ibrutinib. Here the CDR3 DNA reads TGTGCCACCAGCACCCGGGACAGGGGAGTAGAGACCCAGTACTTC. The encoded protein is CATSTRDRGVETQYF. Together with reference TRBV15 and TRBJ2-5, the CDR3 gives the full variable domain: DAMVIQNPRYQVTQFGKPVTLSCSQTLNHNVMYWYQQKSSQAPKLLFHYYDKDFNNEADTPDNFQSRRPNTSFCFLDIRSPGLGDTAMYLCATSTRDRGVETQYFGPGTRLLVL.